The 22 T cell receptor beta chains below all came from one sample that was sequenced in a study of cytomegalovirus exposure and HLA in healthy donors. PCR used 60 Vbeta primers and 13 Jbeta primers. Repertoires were generated with immunoSEQ multiplex PCR, while TCRdb's copy carries only in-frame clones and drops some. The table records roughly 140,000 clones, under 90% of them present only once. The sequencing input was PBMCs. The receptors shown here come from a male donor in good health and CMV-seronegative.

There are a few counts of this clone. The V call is TRBV11-2, the J call TRBJ2-7, with D uncertain. Germline lookup yields CDR1 SGHAT and CDR2 FQNNGV. V was pared by 5 bases and J by 3 bases, with 8 bases between. CDR3 length: 12 amino acids. The CDR3 region is CASSQKIYEQYF. As DNA, the CDR3 is TGTGCCAGCAGCCAAAAAATCTACGAGCAGTACTTC.

This clone has just one count. The chain employs TRBV13 and TRBJ2-7; 9 nucleotides match TRBD2. The germline V gene has CDR1 PRHDT and CDR2 FYEKMQ (reference sequence). This CDR3 has 15 residues. V was clipped by 5 bases and J by 5 bases; unmatched bases: 10. The CDR3 is CASSLRREGIDEQYF. CDR3 nucleotides: TGTGCCAGCAGCCTAAGGCGGGAGGGCATCGACGAGCAGTACTTC. Full variable domain (rest looked up from reference TRBV13 and TRBJ2-7): AAGVIQSPRHLIKEKRETATLKCYPIPRHDTVYWYQQGPGQDPQFLISFYEKMQSDKGSIPDRFSAQQFSDYHSELNMSSLELGDSALYFCASSLRREGIDEQYFGPGTRLTVT.

V and J are TRBV5-4 and TRBJ2-7; 16 nucleotides align to TRBD2. In germline, CDR1 is SGHNT, CDR2 YYREEE (reference sequence). The CDR3 has 17 amino acids. V dropped 3 bases and J dropped 9; count of bases not matched to a gene: 12. The CDR3 protein is CASSSGLAGGPKIRQYF. CDR3 nucleotide sequence: TGTGCCAGCAGCTCGGGACTAGCGGGAGGGCCGAAAATTAGGCAGTACTTC.

This chain uses TRBV5-1 with TRBJ2-1, with D maybe TRBD1 (5 bases). Germline assignment: CDR1 SGHRS and CDR2 YFSETQ. V was cut by 0 bases and J by 0 bases, with 16 bases left in between. The CDR3 sequence is 18 residues long. CDR3 sequence: CASSLVAGRYFSYNEQFF. DNA for the CDR3: TGCGCCAGCAGCTTGGTTGCAGGGCGATACTTCTCCTACAATGAGCAGTTCTTC.

The chain employs TRBV7-9 and TRBJ2-1; weak D call: TRBD1 (6 bases). Germline CDR1 reads SEHNR; CDR2 reads FQNEAQ (reference sequence). With 6 bases removed from V and 7 bases from J, the gap between germline ends came to 10 bases. The CDR3 consists of 12 residues. The CDR3 DNA reads TGTGCCAGCAGGGGGGCGGGTAATGAGCAGTTCTTC. Translating gives CASRGAGNEQFF.

The J gene is TRBJ2-6, the V gene TRBV29-1; perhaps TRBD1 as D (7 bases). Per germline, CDR1 SQVTM and CDR2 ANQGSEA. Trimming took off 5 bases at V and 0 bases at J, with 17 bases between the two ends. The CDR3 is made up of 17 amino acids. CDR3 amino acids: CSVLGGAGSSGANVLTF. The CDR3 DNA is TGCAGCGTTCTAGGGGGCGCGGGGAGCTCTGGGGCCAACGTCCTGACTTTC.

As for this clone: Other DNA sequences in this specimen translate into the identical CDR3. The chain joins TRBV27 to TRBJ2-2; D is ambiguous. This CDR3 is 12 amino acids long. The V and J ends lost 5 bases and 1 base respectively, with 2 bases between them. Germline V gives CDR1 MNHEY, CDR2 SMNVEV (reference sequence). The CDR3 loop is CASSLNTGELFF. DNA of the CDR3: TGTGCCAGCAGTCTGAACACCGGGGAGCTGTTTTTT.

This clone was counted only a few times. The genes are TRBV20-1 and TRBJ2-1; D ambiguous. Germline V lookup: CDR1 DFQATT, CDR2 SNEGSKA (reference sequence). The CDR3 totals 10 residues. V lost 7 bases, J lost 8 bases, and 9 bases lay in between. This CDR3 reads CSVPVYEQFF. The CDR3 DNA reads TGCAGTGTTCCGGTTTATGAGCAGTTCTTC.

The V call is TRBV19, the J call TRBJ2-7, with 7 bases matching TRBD2. Losses at the gene ends were 5 bases for V and 0 bases for J; bases not matched to a gene: 10. Germline CDR1 is LNHDA and CDR2 is SQIVND (reference sequence). CDR3 length: 16 residues. The CDR3 loop is CASSPQGGGISYEQYF. In DNA form, the CDR3 reads TGTGCCAGTAGTCCTCAGGGCGGGGGAATCTCCTACGAGCAGTACTTC.

This clone was counted only a few times. The rearrangement uses TRBV27 and TRBJ2-7; 8 nucleotides line up with TRBD1. The CDR3 has 16 amino acids. Trimming cost V 4 bases and J 3 bases; bases outside gene matches: 11. Germline-derived CDR1 and CDR2 are MNHEY and SMNVEV (reference sequence). The CDR3 protein is CASSSTQGARFYEQYF. Written as DNA, the CDR3 is TGTGCCAGCAGTTCGACGCAGGGGGCGAGGTTCTACGAGCAGTACTTC.

The chain carries TRBV6-1 and TRBJ2-4; 7 positions agree with TRBD2. This CDR3 comprises 20 residues. The trim removed 0 bases at V and 4 bases at J, leaving 18 bases unmatched. Germline assignment: CDR1 MNHNS and CDR2 SASEGT. The CDR3 bases are TGTGCCAGCAGTGAAGCGGGGTGGGGATCTAGCGGCTCAGATAAAAACATTCAGTACTTC. It yields the protein CASSEAGWGSSGSDKNIQYF.

DNA for the CDR3: TGCGCCAGCAGCCCAGGAACAGGGGATAGAGTGTACACTGAAGCTTTCTTT. It specifies CASSPGTGDRVYTEAFF. The chain uses TRBV4-1 and TRBJ1-1; TRBD1 aligns across 7 bases. The CDR3 sequence is 17 residues long. The V segment lost 4 bases and the J segment 3 bases; nucleotides outside the gene matches: 14. Germline CDR1 and CDR2: MGHRA and YSYEKL.

The chain uses TRBV7-3 and TRBJ2-1; 8 positions match TRBD1. The CDR3 consists of 15 residues. After removal of 4 bases from V and 4 bases from J, the junction contained 6 bases not matched to a gene. CDR1 and CDR2 from the germline V gene are SGHTA and FQGTGA. The DNA for the CDR3 is TGTGCCAGCAGCTACGGGACAGGTAAATACAATGAGCAGTTCTTC. Amino acids: CASSYGTGKYNEQFF.

There are a few counts of this clone. The rearrangement joins TRBV7-8 to TRBJ2-5; TRBD2 agrees at 8 bases. The germline gives CDR1 SGHVS, CDR2 FQNEAQ. The CDR3 is 18 amino acids. Trimming took 0 bases from V and 5 from J; bases not matched to a gene: 14. CDR3 in amino acids: CASSLAYRGGISGETQYF. Written as DNA, the CDR3 is TGTGCCAGCAGCTTAGCGTACCGGGGGGGCATATCGGGCGAGACCCAGTACTTC. Combining the CDR3 with reference TRBV7-8 and TRBJ2-5 gives the whole variable domain GAGVSQSPRYKVAKRGQDVALRCDPISGHVSLFWYQQALGQGPEFLTYFQNEAQLDKSGLPSDRFFAERPEGSVSTLKIQRTQQEDSAVYLCASSLAYRGGISGETQYFGPGTRLLVL.

V gene TRBV4-3 combines with J gene TRBJ2-1, with 7 bases identical to TRBD2. The length of the CDR3 is 17 residues. Trimming took 1 base from V and 3 from J; bases not matched to a gene: 9. Germline V gene lookup returns CDR1 LGHNA and CDR2 YSLEER. CDR3 nucleotide sequence: TGCGCCAGCAGCCAAGCTTCGGCGGGAGAAGACTACAATGAGCAGTTCTTC. As protein: CASSQASAGEDYNEQFF.

V gene TRBV11-2 combines with J gene TRBJ2-7; maybe TRBD2 (6 bases). This CDR3 spans 15 amino acids. Germline CDR1 and CDR2: SGHAT and FQNNGV. Trimming took off 3 bases at V and 1 base at J, with 13 bases between the two ends. CDR3 in amino acids: CASSFSHGGSYEQYF. The CDR3 region has the DNA TGTGCCAGCAGCTTTTCCCATGGAGGGTCCTACGAGCAGTACTTC. Using reference TRBV11-2 and TRBJ2-7 for the parts outside the CDR3, the full variable domain is EAGVAQSPRYKIIEKRQSVAFWCNPISGHATLYWYQQILGQGPKLLIQFQNNGVVDDSQLPKDRFSAERLKGVDSTLKIQPAKLEDSAVYLCASSFSHGGSYEQYFGPGTRLTVT.

The chain links TRBV19 to TRBJ2-5, with TRBD2 matching 15 bases. The V and J ends lost 6 bases and 0 bases, in that order; junction bases with no gene match: 8. The length of the CDR3 is 18 residues. Germline assignment: CDR1 LNHDA and CDR2 SQIVND (reference sequence). CDR3 coding DNA: TGTGCCAGTAGCCGAGGACTAGCGGGAGGGACACACCAAGAGACCCAGTACTTC. It translates to CASSRGLAGGTHQETQYF.

The genes are TRBV6-4 and TRBJ2-2; 7 bases line up with TRBD1. This CDR3 has 14 residues. The ends lost 6 bases at V and 3 bases at J; junction bases unmatched: 4. Germline V gene sequence: CDR1 MRHNA, CDR2 SNTAGT. This chain's CDR3 is CASRGDSDTGELFF. CDR3 bases: TGTGCCAGCAGAGGGGACAGCGACACCGGGGAGCTGTTTTTT.

V gene TRBV7-2 combines with J gene TRBJ2-3; D perhaps matches TRBD1 (5 bases). The CDR3 runs 16 residues. The V and J ends lost 1 base and 2 bases respectively, with 13 bases between them. Germline loops: CDR1 SGHTA, CDR2 FQGNSA. The CDR3 protein is CASSLGGGRVTDTQYF. The CDR3 region has the DNA TGTGCCAGCAGCTTAGGCGGTGGCAGGGTCACAGATACGCAGTATTTT.

The chain combines TRBV11-2 with TRBJ2-2; TRBD2 agrees at 7 bases. J gave up 2 bases and V 4 bases, and 10 bases lay outside the gene matches. CDR1 and CDR2 (germline): SGHAT, FQNNGV. The length of the CDR3 is 17 residues. CDR3 nucleotides: TGTGCCAGCAGCTGGGGGGGAAGGACTGATAACACCGGGGAGCTGTTTTTT. Translated: CASSWGGRTDNTGELFF. Full variable domain (rest looked up from reference TRBV11-2 and TRBJ2-2): EAGVAQSPRYKIIEKRQSVAFWCNPISGHATLYWYQQILGQGPKLLIQFQNNGVVDDSQLPKDRFSAERLKGVDSTLKIQPAKLEDSAVYLCASSWGGRTDNTGELFFGEGSRLTVL.

The chain uses TRBV7-3 and TRBJ2-5, with D perhaps matching TRBD2 (7 bases). Germline V lookup: CDR1 SGHTA, CDR2 FQGTGA. V was pared by 5 bases and J by 5 bases, with 15 bases between. This CDR3 contains 14 residues. The CDR3 DNA reads TGTGCCAGCAGCGCGGTGGGGGGGCGGGAGACCCAGTACTTC. Its translation: CASSAVGGRETQYF.

In its sample, this clone was seen once. The sample has other DNA sequences that encode this CDR3 too. V is TRBV9 and J is TRBJ1-1; D remains unclear. The CDR3 contains 13 residues. V was shortened by 0 bases and J by 5 bases, with 8 bases between the two germline ends. Germline CDR1 SGDLS, CDR2 YYNGEE. CDR3 in DNA: TGTGCCAGCAGCGTAGGAGGAAGGACTGAAGCTTTCTTT. This sequence encodes CASSVGGRTEAFF.